What follows are 26 T cell receptor beta chains derived from one specimen sequenced in a study of human CD8 memory T cell subsets. The authors made TCR beta libraries using UMI-labeled 5' RACE. TCRdb reprocessed the 5' RACE reads; each CDR3 protein has one entry and no DNA is given. The table lists more than 3,500 distinct CDR3 sequences, with around 19% in the top ten. The source material was CD8+ T cells from PBMCs. Receptors were obtained from a human donor in good health.

Measured by frequency, this clonotype is medium-sized. The J gene is TRBJ2-1, the V gene TRBV18; absent DNA, TCRdb's TRBD2 call cannot be checked. The CDR3 is 17 amino acids. CDR1 is KGHSH and CDR2 is LQKENI in the germline V gene. CDR3: CASSPAARTLAHNEQFF.

Frequency places this clonotype as hyperexpanded. V and J are TRBV7-2 and TRBJ1-2; TCRdb returns TRBD1, unconfirmable since there is no DNA. CDR1 SGHTA and CDR2 FQGNSA come from the germline V gene. The CDR3 runs to 16 residues. CDR3 sequence: CASSLWAGTGENGYTF.

This sequence joins TRBV2 and TRBJ2-7; TCRdb's assignment of TRBD1 cannot be checked, as there is no DNA. CDR1 and CDR2 (germline): SNHLY, FYNNEI. This CDR3 is 14 amino acids long. CDR3 sequence: CASTANPSVGEQYF.

In terms of frequency, this clonotype is medium-sized (0.01 to 0.1%). The chain joins TRBV11-2 to TRBJ2-3; the D call of TRBD1 rests on TCRdb alone, since no DNA is present to check it. Germline CDR1 reads SGHAT; CDR2 reads FQNNGV. The CDR3 runs to 12 residues. The CDR3 here is CASSGGTDTQYF.

By frequency, this clonotype is medium-sized. The V and J genes are TRBV5-1 and TRBJ1-4; TCRdb indicates TRBD1, and absent DNA this call remains unverified. Per germline, CDR1 SGHRS and CDR2 YFSETQ. This CDR3 comprises 17 residues. The CDR3 sequence: CASSWTGTGHTNEKLFF. Filled out from reference TRBV5-1 and TRBJ1-4, the complete variable domain reads KAGVTQTPRYLIKTRGQQVTLSCSPISGHRSVSWYQQTPGQGLQFLFEYFSETQRNKGNFPGRFSGRQFSNSRSEMNVSTLELGDSALYLCASSWTGTGHTNEKLFFGSGTQLSVL.

In terms of frequency, this clonotype is medium-sized. This sequence joins TRBV24-1 and TRBJ2-3. The CDR3 covers 16 residues. CDR1 KGHDR and CDR2 SFDVKD come from the germline V gene. The CDR3 sequence is CATSALQNPYTDTQYF.

The chain employs TRBV4-2 and TRBJ2-7; TCRdb returns TRBD2, unconfirmable since there is no DNA. The length of the CDR3 is 15 residues. Germline V lookup: CDR1 LGHNA, CDR2 YNFKEQ. The CDR3 spells CASSQGLAGSYEQYF.

The gene calls are TRBV27 and TRBJ2-1. From germline, CDR1 is MNHEY and CDR2 SMNVEV (reference sequence). This CDR3 is 14 amino acids long. This CDR3 reads CASSLASSYNEQFF.

This clonotype is called medium-sized based on its frequency. J is TRBJ1-5 and V is TRBV6-6. Germline loops: CDR1 MNHNY, CDR2 SVGAGI (reference sequence). The CDR3 sequence is 15 residues long. This CDR3 is CASTFGSGYRQPQHF.

The rearrangement links TRBV7-3 to TRBJ2-1. The germline V gene has CDR1 SGHTA and CDR2 FQGTGA. This CDR3 contains 15 residues. The CDR3 sequence is CASSSVAGLYNEQFF.

The genes are TRBV5-5 and TRBJ2-7. Germline V lookup: CDR1 SGHKS, CDR2 YYEKEE (reference sequence). The CDR3 loop spans 12 amino acids. The CDR3 sequence: CASSLGTYEQYF. The full variable domain, its missing parts supplied by reference TRBV5-5 and TRBJ2-7, is DAGVTQSPTHLIKTRGQQVTLRCSPISGHKSVSWYQQVLGQGPQFIFQYYEKEERGRGNFPDRFSARQFPNYSSELNVNALLLGDSALYLCASSLGTYEQYFGPGTRLTVT.

Measured by frequency, this clonotype is medium-sized. The rearrangement links TRBV27 to TRBJ2-1. Germline values: CDR1 MNHEY, CDR2 SMNVEV (reference sequence). The CDR3 covers 14 residues. The CDR3 region is CASRGGNLHNEQFF.

This clonotype counts as medium-sized by frequency. The J gene is TRBJ1-1, the V gene TRBV12-3 or TRBV12-4; TCRdb lists TRBD1, though no DNA is available to test this call. This CDR3 spans 12 amino acids. CDR3: CASSFGGTEAFF.

The chain combines TRBV7-9 with TRBJ2-7; the D call from TCRdb, TRBD1, cannot be confirmed without DNA. Germline V lookup: CDR1 SEHNR, CDR2 FQNEAQ (reference sequence). This CDR3 contains 12 residues. The CDR3 is CASSSTGVEQYF.

This clonotype registers medium-sized by frequency. V and J are TRBV6-2 or TRBV6-3 and TRBJ1-1; checking the TCRdb D call of TRBD1 is not possible without DNA. There are 12 residues in the CDR3. CDR1 is MNHEY and CDR2 is SVGEGT in the germline V gene. CDR3 sequence: CASKGGPNEAFF.

The chain recombines TRBV4-3 with TRBJ1-6. Germline lookup yields CDR1 LGHNA and CDR2 YSLEER. The CDR3 length is 15 residues. This chain's CDR3 is CASSQDNLLNSPLHF.

By frequency, this clonotype registers medium-sized. This CDR3 reads CASSLVPPGGTSGNPNEQFF. The chain couples TRBV11-2 to TRBJ2-1; TCRdb reports TRBD2, a call that lacks DNA to check it against. The germline V gene has CDR1 SGHAT and CDR2 FQNNGV. CDR3 length: 20 amino acids.

This sequence joins TRBV24-1 and TRBJ1-1; the D gene TCRdb calls, TRBD1, cannot be checked with no DNA. Germline V lookup: CDR1 KGHDR, CDR2 SFDVKD. The CDR3 covers 15 residues. CDR3 protein: CATRGSSTGTTEAFF.

This clonotype is identified as medium-sized from frequency. The CDR3 region is CASSGSAGGWYEQFF. The gene calls are TRBV2 and TRBJ2-1; TCRdb names TRBD2, which stays unverified in the absence of DNA. The CDR3 extends over 15 amino acids. Per the germline V gene, CDR1 is SNHLY and CDR2 is FYNNEI.

J is TRBJ2-7 and V is TRBV28; lacking DNA, the TRBD1 call made by TCRdb goes unchecked. Germline V gene lookup returns CDR1 MDHEN and CDR2 SYDVKM. This CDR3 has 13 residues. This CDR3 is CASKVTGTYEQYF.

The J gene is TRBJ2-7, the V gene TRBV28; the D call of TRBD2 rests on TCRdb alone, since no DNA is present to check it. Germline assignment: CDR1 MDHEN and CDR2 SYDVKM. The CDR3 is 15 amino acids. CDR3 sequence reads: CASSFRGPAGYEQYF.

This chain connects TRBV20-1 to TRBJ2-7; TCRdb returns TRBD2, unconfirmable since there is no DNA. Germline values: CDR1 DFQATT, CDR2 SNEGSKA (reference sequence). This CDR3 contains 19 residues. CDR3 in amino acids: CSARPQGGLATPSSYEQYF.

This chain uses TRBV20-1 with TRBJ2-1; the TCRdb D gene call, TRBD1, has no DNA to confirm it. Per the germline V gene, CDR1 is DFQATT and CDR2 is SNEGSKA (reference sequence). The CDR3 is 15 amino acids. CDR3: CSARKGTGYYNEQFF.

This clonotype is medium-sized (0.01 to 0.1%) by frequency. The rearrangement uses TRBV7-6 and TRBJ2-2; checking the TCRdb D call of TRBD1 is not possible without DNA. The CDR3 has 13 amino acids. Germline V gene data show CDR1 as SGHVS and CDR2 as FNYEAQ. CDR3 sequence: CASSRGGAGELFF.

This chain joins TRBV11-2 and TRBJ2-2; the D call from TCRdb, TRBD1, cannot be confirmed without DNA. CDR3 length: 18 amino acids. The germline V gene encodes CDR1 SGHAT and CDR2 FQNNGV. CDR3 region: CASSSPRSGAPRTGELFF.

Frequency places this clonotype as medium-sized. The chain has TRBV15 and TRBJ1-4. CDR3 length equals 14 residues. Germline-derived CDR1 and CDR2 are LNHNV and YYDKDF (reference sequence). The CDR3 sequence is CATSTVATNEKLFF. Looking up the rest from reference TRBV15 and TRBJ1-4 gives the full variable domain: DAMVIQNPRYQVTQFGKPVTLSCSQTLNHNVMYWYQQKSSQAPKLLFHYYDKDFNNEADTPDNFQSRRPNTSFCFLDIRSPGLGDTAMYLCATSTVATNEKLFFGSGTQLSVL.